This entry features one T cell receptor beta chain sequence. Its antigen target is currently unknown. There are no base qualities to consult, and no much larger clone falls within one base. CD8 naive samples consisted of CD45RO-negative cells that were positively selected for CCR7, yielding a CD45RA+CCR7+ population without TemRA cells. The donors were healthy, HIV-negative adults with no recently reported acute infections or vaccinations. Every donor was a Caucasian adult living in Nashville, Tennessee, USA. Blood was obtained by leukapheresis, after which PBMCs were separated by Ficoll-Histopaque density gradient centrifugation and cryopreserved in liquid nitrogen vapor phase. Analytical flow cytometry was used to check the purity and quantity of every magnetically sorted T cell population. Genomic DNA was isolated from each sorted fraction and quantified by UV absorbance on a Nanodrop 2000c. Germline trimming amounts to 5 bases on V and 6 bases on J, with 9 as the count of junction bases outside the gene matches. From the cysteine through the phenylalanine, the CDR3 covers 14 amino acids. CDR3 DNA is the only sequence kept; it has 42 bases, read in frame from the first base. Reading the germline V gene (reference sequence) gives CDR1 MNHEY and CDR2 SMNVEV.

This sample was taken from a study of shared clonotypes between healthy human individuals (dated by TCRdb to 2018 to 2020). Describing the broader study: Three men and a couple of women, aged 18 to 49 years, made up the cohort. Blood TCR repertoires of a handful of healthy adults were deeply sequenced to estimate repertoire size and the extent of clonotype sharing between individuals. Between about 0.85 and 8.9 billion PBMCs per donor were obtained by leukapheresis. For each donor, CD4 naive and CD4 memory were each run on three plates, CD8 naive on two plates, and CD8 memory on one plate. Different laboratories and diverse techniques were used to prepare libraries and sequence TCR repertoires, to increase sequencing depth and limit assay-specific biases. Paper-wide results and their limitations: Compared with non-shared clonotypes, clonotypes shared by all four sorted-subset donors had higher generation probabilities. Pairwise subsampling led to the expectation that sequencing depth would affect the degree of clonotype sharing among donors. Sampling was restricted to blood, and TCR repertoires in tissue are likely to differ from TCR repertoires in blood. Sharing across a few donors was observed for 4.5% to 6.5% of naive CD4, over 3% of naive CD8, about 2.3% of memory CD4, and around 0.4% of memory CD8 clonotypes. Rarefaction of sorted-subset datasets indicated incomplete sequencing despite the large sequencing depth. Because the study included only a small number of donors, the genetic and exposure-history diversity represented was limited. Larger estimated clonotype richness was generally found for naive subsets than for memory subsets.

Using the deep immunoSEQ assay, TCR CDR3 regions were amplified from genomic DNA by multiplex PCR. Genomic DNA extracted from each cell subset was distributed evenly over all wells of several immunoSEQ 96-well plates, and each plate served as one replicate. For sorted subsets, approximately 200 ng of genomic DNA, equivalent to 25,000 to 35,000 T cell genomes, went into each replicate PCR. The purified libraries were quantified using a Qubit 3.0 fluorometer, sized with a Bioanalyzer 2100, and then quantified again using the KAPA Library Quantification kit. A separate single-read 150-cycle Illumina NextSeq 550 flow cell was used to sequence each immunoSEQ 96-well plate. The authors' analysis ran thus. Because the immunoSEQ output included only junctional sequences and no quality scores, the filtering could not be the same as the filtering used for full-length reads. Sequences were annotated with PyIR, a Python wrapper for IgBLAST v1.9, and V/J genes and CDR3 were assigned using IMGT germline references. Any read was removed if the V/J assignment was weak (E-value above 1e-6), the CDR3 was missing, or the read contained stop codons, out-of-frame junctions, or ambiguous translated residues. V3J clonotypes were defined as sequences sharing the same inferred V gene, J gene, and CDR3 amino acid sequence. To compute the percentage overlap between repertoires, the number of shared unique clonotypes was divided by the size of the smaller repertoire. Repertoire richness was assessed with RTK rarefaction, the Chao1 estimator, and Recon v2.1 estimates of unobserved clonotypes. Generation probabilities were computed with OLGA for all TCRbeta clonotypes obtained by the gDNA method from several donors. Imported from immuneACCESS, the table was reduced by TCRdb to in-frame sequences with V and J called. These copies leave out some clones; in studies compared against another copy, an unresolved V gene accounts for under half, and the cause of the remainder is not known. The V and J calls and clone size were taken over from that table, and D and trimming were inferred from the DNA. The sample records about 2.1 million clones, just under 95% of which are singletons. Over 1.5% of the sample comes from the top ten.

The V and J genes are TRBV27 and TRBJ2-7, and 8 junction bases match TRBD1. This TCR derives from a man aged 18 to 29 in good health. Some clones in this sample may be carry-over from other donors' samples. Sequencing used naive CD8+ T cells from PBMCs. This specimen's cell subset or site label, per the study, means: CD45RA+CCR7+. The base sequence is TGTGCCAGCAGTCTAGGGGACAGGCGGGCCGAGCAGTACTTC. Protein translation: CASSLGDRRAEQYF.